Below are 30 T cell receptor beta chains sequenced from a single sample in a study of blood T cell repertoires in COVID-19. TCRdb's table, derived via immunoSEQ multiplex PCR, lists solely in-frame clones and lacks some. The repertoire consists of about 280,000 clones, with roughly 87% occurring once and the leading ten covering about 2.2%. The sample consisted of peripheral blood. These receptors came from a woman in her fifties or sixties who had recovered from COVID-19.

The chain is built from TRBV6-5 and TRBJ1-1; 9 nucleotides agree with TRBD1. V dropped 7 bases and J dropped 4; count of bases not matched to a gene: 10. Germline V lookup: CDR1 MNHEY, CDR2 SVGAGI. CDR3 length equals 15 residues. DNA for the CDR3: TGTGCCAGCATAGGGCAGGACAGGGGAAGCACTGAAGCTTTCTTT. Translated: CASIGQDRGSTEAFF.

The V gene is TRBV27, the J gene TRBJ2-7; TRBD1 agrees at 7 bases. CDR1 is MNHEY, CDR2 SMNVEV, per germline (reference sequence). This CDR3 comprises 15 residues. V was pared by 4 bases and J by 6 bases, with 12 bases of the junction left unmatched. CDR3 sequence reads: CASSSGETGFGEQYF. The CDR3 DNA reads TGTGCCAGCAGTTCAGGGGAGACAGGGTTTGGCGAGCAGTACTTC.

The CDR3 here is CASSSGTSFSGELFF. The CDR3 DNA reads as TGTGCCAGCAGTTCCGGGACTAGCTTTTCCGGGGAGCTGTTTTTT. The chain has TRBV5-4 and TRBJ2-2, with 9 bases aligning to TRBD2. The CDR3 spans 15 residues. Germline V gene data show CDR1 as SGHNT and CDR2 as YYREEE (reference sequence). Losses at the gene ends were 5 bases for V and 6 bases for J; bases not matched to a gene: 8.

This rearrangement joins TRBV5-6 to TRBJ1-6, with D perhaps TRBD1 (6 bases). V was shortened by 3 bases and J by 6 bases, with 16 bases between the two germline ends. The CDR3 has 16 residues. The germline CDR1 and CDR2 sequences are SGHDT and YYEEEE. This CDR3 is CASSSRTVAFNSPLHF. CDR3 nucleotide sequence: TGTGCCAGCAGCTCGAGGACAGTAGCGTTTAATTCACCCCTCCACTTT.

The rearrangement links TRBV5-1 to TRBJ2-3; TRBD2 matches 10 bases. CDR1 and CDR2 (germline): SGHRS, YFSETQ. The CDR3 loop spans 16 amino acids. V trimming: 1 base; J trimming: 4 bases; junction bases outside the gene matches: 6. The CDR3 region is CASSLMGLAGADTQYF. The CDR3 DNA reads TGCGCCAGCAGCTTGATGGGCCTAGCGGGAGCAGATACGCAGTATTTT.

This clone has just a few counts. The chain recombines TRBV24-1 with TRBJ2-3, with 8 bases lining up with TRBD1. The V segment lost 3 bases and the J segment 5 bases; nucleotides outside the gene matches: 9. CDR3 length: 16 residues. Germline V gene lookup returns CDR1 KGHDR and CDR2 SFDVKD. CDR3 in amino acids: CATSDIPQGALDTQYF. The CDR3 DNA follows: TGTGCCACCAGTGATATCCCCCAGGGGGCATTAGATACGCAGTATTTT.

The chain combines TRBV29-1 with TRBJ2-6; no firm D call. Germline values: CDR1 SQVTM, CDR2 ANQGSEA. Trimming removed 5 bases from V and 0 bases from J, with 8 bases in between. CDR3 size: 14 residues. The CDR3 protein is CSVRTSSGANVLTF. The CDR3 bases are TGCAGCGTTCGAACCAGCTCTGGGGCCAACGTCCTGACTTTC.

The chain combines TRBV9 with TRBJ2-1; 12 bases line up with TRBD2. The CDR3 loop spans 14 amino acids. The junction had 8 bases not matched to a gene; V was cut back by 6 bases and J by 10 bases. Germline CDR1 reads SGDLS; CDR2 reads YYNGEE. The CDR3 spells CASTLAGGPGEQFF. CDR3 nucleotides: TGTGCCAGCACCCTAGCGGGAGGGCCGGGGGAGCAGTTCTTC.

This clone was recorded once. V is TRBV5-1 and J is TRBJ2-2, with TRBD2 matching over 9 bases. V was clipped by 1 base and J by 4 bases; unmatched bases: 2. The CDR3 totals 15 residues. Germline V gene data show CDR1 as SGHRS and CDR2 as YFSETQ. The CDR3 is CASSLSSGGTGELFF. The CDR3 bases are TGCGCCAGCAGCTTGAGTAGCGGGGGCACCGGGGAGCTGTTTTTT.

In nucleotides, the CDR3 is TGTGCCAGCAGCCAAGATTTATCAGACTTCATGAACACTGAAGCTTTCTTT. It translates to CASSQDLSDFMNTEAFF. This sequence joins TRBV3-1 (or the pseudogene TRBV3-2) and TRBJ1-1; D remains ambiguous. V lost 0 bases and J lost 0, with 14 bases in between. Germline loops: CDR1 LGHDT, CDR2 YNNKEL (reference sequence). This CDR3 region has 17 residues.

V and J are TRBV6-5 and TRBJ1-2; TRBD1 matches 8 bases. Unmatched junction bases numbered 7, after V lost 5 bases and J lost 5 bases. The CDR3 has 14 amino acids. CDR1 MNHEY and CDR2 SVGAGI come from the germline V gene. The CDR3 nucleotides are TGTGCCAGCAGTACCGGACAGGGCTGGTATGGCTACACCTTC. This translates into CASSTGQGWYGYTF.

J is TRBJ2-5 and V is TRBV28; tentative D call: TRBD1 (6 bases). CDR1 MDHEN and CDR2 SYDVKM come from the germline V gene. Trimming shortened V by 3 bases and J by 5 bases, and 16 bases separated the two germline ends. The CDR3 length is 15 residues. The CDR3 DNA reads as TGTGCCAGCAGTTTTCTTCAGGGGCGGATGGAGACCCAGTACTTC. Its translation is CASSFLQGRMETQYF.

CDR3 bases: TGTGCCAGCAGCCATAATGCGGGCTATGGCTACACCTTC. This codes for CASSHNAGYGYTF. The V and J genes are TRBV5-4 and TRBJ1-2; no definite D call. Per the germline V gene, CDR1 is SGHNT and CDR2 is YYREEE (reference sequence). V was pared by 4 bases and J by 4 bases, with 11 bases between. CDR3 size: 13 residues.

DNA of the CDR3: TGCGCCAGCAGCCCCCCAGGGGGACAGAACACTGAAGCTTTCTTT. Translated, it gives CASSPPGGQNTEAFF. The rearrangement uses TRBV5-1 and TRBJ1-1; 7 bases are a match to TRBD1. V was clipped by 4 bases and J by 1 base; unmatched bases: 7. Germline CDR1 and CDR2: SGHRS and YFSETQ. This CDR3 comprises 15 residues.

The chain uses TRBV27 and TRBJ1-6, with D possibly TRBD1 on 6 matching bases. The V end was cut by 1 base, the J end by 7 bases, with 20 bases between. CDR1 and CDR2 from the germline V gene are MNHEY and SMNVEV (reference sequence). The CDR3 sequence is 18 residues long. The chain's CDR3 is CASSLYIAEGVGNSPLHF. CDR3 nucleotides: TGTGCCAGCAGTTTATATATCGCTGAGGGGGTAGGGAATTCACCCCTCCACTTT.

The chain links TRBV28 to TRBJ2-7; 7 bases are a match to TRBD2. CDR3 size: 12 residues. The junction had 5 bases not matched to a gene; V was cut back by 6 bases and J by 6 bases. CDR1 is MDHEN, CDR2 SYDVKM, per germline. CDR3: CASRHGGSEQYF. In nucleotides, the CDR3 is TGTGCCAGCAGACACGGGGGGTCCGAGCAGTACTTC.

This clone appeared a single time. V gene TRBV7-2 combines with J gene TRBJ2-7, with 8 nucleotides matching TRBD1. The germline CDR1 and CDR2 sequences are SGHTA and FQGNSA. CDR3 length: 15 residues. With 3 bases clipped from V and 2 bases from J, the junction kept 6 bases outside the gene matches. The CDR3 bases are TGTGCCAGCAGCTTTTTGGCGACAGGGGCCTACGAGCAGTACTTC. This sequence encodes CASSFLATGAYEQYF.

This clone has just one count. The CDR3 sequence: CASTLPPYGYTF. The CDR3 nucleotides are TGTGCCAGTACCCTACCCCCGTATGGCTACACCTTC. V usage is TRBV19 and J usage is TRBJ1-2, with D unresolved. The germline V gene has CDR1 LNHDA and CDR2 SQIVND (reference sequence). The CDR3 has 12 residues. Trimming left V 7 bases short and J 5 bases short, with 11 bases between.

This clone was seen once. The rearrangement links TRBV18 to TRBJ2-7; tentatively, D is TRBD2 (6 bases). Germline V gene sequence: CDR1 KGHSH, CDR2 LQKENI. Deletions cut 3 bases from V and 0 bases from J, with 12 bases between. The CDR3 contains 15 residues. The CDR3, as DNA: TGTGCCAGCTCACCTGGTCCCGGGGGCTCCTACGAGCAGTACTTC. Translating it yields CASSPGPGGSYEQYF.

The J gene is TRBJ1-1, the V gene TRBV9, with 7 bases lining up with TRBD1. The CDR3 runs 17 residues. Looked up from germline, CDR1 is SGDLS and CDR2 is YYNGEE. Losses at the gene ends were 3 bases for V and 0 bases for J; bases not matched to a gene: 11. For the CDR3, the DNA is TGTGCCAGCAGCGGACGGGACAGCCAACAGATGAACACTGAAGCTTTCTTT. Translated, it gives CASSGRDSQQMNTEAFF. The whole variable domain, filled in from reference TRBV9 and TRBJ1-1, reads DSGVTQTPKHLITATGQRVTLRCSPRSGDLSVYWYQQSLDQGLQFLIQYYNGEERAKGNILERFSAQQFPDLHSELNLSSLELGDSALYFCASSGRDSQQMNTEAFFGQGTRLTVV.

This rearrangement joins TRBV28 to TRBJ2-1; D not resolved. The CDR3 contains 16 residues. Germline V CDR1 and CDR2: MDHEN, SYDVKM. The ends were cut back, 3 bases at V and 0 bases at J, with 12 bases in the middle. CDR3 residues: CASSLVMGSSYNEQFF. DNA of the CDR3: TGTGCCAGCAGTTTGGTTATGGGCAGCTCCTACAATGAGCAGTTCTTC.

This clone was found once. The chain carries TRBV4-3 and TRBJ1-2; TRBD1 is a possible D gene (6 bases). The germline CDR1 and CDR2 sequences are LGHNA and YSLEER. Trimming shortened V by 0 bases and J by 8 bases, and 16 bases separated the two germline ends. The CDR3 has 15 amino acids. CDR3 DNA: TGCGCCAGCAGCCAAGATTTTGCAGGGGCGTACGGCTACACCTTC. It is translated as CASSQDFAGAYGYTF.

The V gene is TRBV30, the J gene TRBJ1-3; D call uncertain. Germline CDR1 reads GTSNPN; CDR2 reads SVGIG (reference sequence). V was trimmed by 4 bases and J by 1 base, leaving 5 bases between them. This CDR3 comprises 12 residues. CDR3 coding DNA: TGTGCCTGGACCCGGTCTGGAAACACCATATATTTT. This sequence encodes CAWTRSGNTIYF.

The rearrangement links TRBV7-3 to TRBJ2-3; 11 positions agree with TRBD2. The V gene end was trimmed by 1 base and the J gene end by 6 bases; junction bases not matched to a gene: 6. This CDR3 region has 16 residues. Germline V gene data show CDR1 as SGHTA and CDR2 as FQGTGA. The CDR3 coding sequence is TGTGCCAGCAGCTTAAGGGGGACTAGCGGAGCGGATACGCAGTATTTT. This sequence encodes CASSLRGTSGADTQYF.

The rearrangement uses TRBV15 and TRBJ1-2; 7 bases map to TRBD1. This CDR3 comprises 15 residues. The germline CDR1 and CDR2 sequences are LNHNV and YYDKDF (reference sequence). Unmatched junction bases numbered 7, after V lost 3 bases and J lost 3 bases. The CDR3, as DNA: TGTGCCACCAGCAGGATGACAGGGACTGACTATGGCTACACCTTC. As protein: CATSRMTGTDYGYTF.

This clone has a count of ten or more. The chain employs TRBV7-2 and TRBJ1-2, with 8 bases aligning to TRBD1. This CDR3 has 13 amino acids. The germline V gene has CDR1 SGHTA and CDR2 FQGNSA. The V and J ends lost 3 bases and 6 bases, in that order; junction bases with no gene match: 3. Here the CDR3 reads CASSFRGLHGYTF. The CDR3 region has the DNA TGTGCCAGCAGCTTCAGGGGGCTGCATGGCTACACCTTC.

The chain is built from TRBV4-3 and TRBJ1-4; D gene uncertain. CDR1 and CDR2 (germline): LGHNA, YSLEER. The CDR3 loop spans 14 amino acids. Trimming left V 4 bases short and J 0 bases short, with 6 bases between. The CDR3 DNA reads as TGCGCCAGCAGCCGGGCACCAACTAATGAAAAACTGTTTTTT. Translation gives CASSRAPTNEKLFF.

The V gene is TRBV29-1, the J gene TRBJ2-5; TRBD2 aligns across 7 bases. The CDR3 extends over 13 amino acids. Trimming at V came to 3 bases and at J to 4 bases, leaving 5 bases not matched to a gene. Germline V gives CDR1 SQVTM, CDR2 ANQGSEA. CDR3 DNA: TGCAGCGTTGAGGCTAGCGGAGGAGAGACCCAGTACTTC. This gives the protein CSVEASGGETQYF.

The chain uses TRBV7-8 and TRBJ1-5; maybe TRBD1 (6 bases). This CDR3 region has 16 residues. CDR1 and CDR2 from the germline V gene are SGHVS and FQNEAQ. V was pared by 1 base and J by 5 bases, with 15 bases between. CDR3 bases: TGTGCCAGCAGCTTAGTGGGCAGGGGAGCGGATCAGCCCCAGCATTTT. Translation gives CASSLVGRGADQPQHF.

This rearrangement joins TRBV2 to TRBJ2-7; 9 bases line up with TRBD1. CDR3 length: 15 amino acids. V lost 7 bases to trimming and J lost 4 bases; unmatched junction nucleotides: 11. Germline CDR1 and CDR2: SNHLY and FYNNEI. CDR3 in amino acids: CASTEDRGSWYEQYF. The CDR3 DNA is TGTGCCAGCACTGAGGACAGGGGCTCGTGGTACGAGCAGTACTTC.